These 28 T cell receptor beta chains originate from one sample sequenced in a study of T cell repertoires in ileal Crohn's disease. Profiled with immunoSEQ multiplex PCR; TCRdb holds only in-frame clones, not every one. The sample records tens of thousands of clones, 80% being singletons. Sequenced: ileal tissue. The receptors were gathered from an adult with Crohn's disease.

The chain employs TRBV5-1 and TRBJ2-3, with 11 bases fitting TRBD2. V dropped 4 bases and J dropped 0; count of bases not matched to a gene: 7. CDR3 length: 17 amino acids. CDR1 and CDR2 from the germline V gene are SGHRS and YFSETQ. As DNA, the CDR3 is TGCGCCAGCAGCGCACCCGGGACTAGCGGTAGCACAGATACGCAGTATTTT. This codes for CASSAPGTSGSTDTQYF.

The genes are TRBV9 and TRBJ2-5; D might be TRBD2 (6 bases). The DNA end favors TRBJ2-7, so the J call may be wrong. Germline V gene data show CDR1 as SGDLS and CDR2 as YYNGEE. This CDR3 is 14 amino acids long. CDR3 region: CASSVGLATYEQYF. CDR3 DNA: TGTGCCAGCAGCGTAGGGCTAGCGACCTACGAGCAGTACTTC.

The chain carries TRBV19 and TRBJ2-7; 11 bases are a match to TRBD2. In germline, CDR1 is LNHDA, CDR2 SQIVND (reference sequence). J lost 3 bases, V lost 3 bases, and 1 base had no gene match. CDR3 length equals 14 residues. Here the CDR3 reads CASSIGTSGYEQYF. CDR3 DNA sequence: TGTGCCAGTAGTATTGGGACTAGCGGCTACGAGCAGTACTTC.

The chain uses TRBV2 and TRBJ1-4; D is undetermined. This CDR3 is 14 amino acids long. Per germline, CDR1 SNHLY and CDR2 FYNNEI. The V gene lost 4 bases and the J gene lost 6 bases, with 12 bases spanning the gap. The CDR3 sequence: CASSVGGIDEKLFF. The CDR3 region has the DNA TGTGCCAGCAGTGTTGGCGGGATTGATGAAAAACTGTTTTTT.

This sequence joins TRBV29-1 and TRBJ2-5; 7 nucleotides agree with TRBD2. The CDR3 totals 14 residues. V lost 2 bases, J lost 5 bases, and 8 bases stayed unmatched. Germline V gene data show CDR1 as SQVTM and CDR2 as ANQGSEA. The CDR3 reads CSVEFMGGRETQYF. CDR3 sequence (DNA): TGCAGCGTTGAATTCATGGGGGGGAGGGAGACCCAGTACTTC. Full variable domain (remainder filled in from reference TRBV29-1 and TRBJ2-5): SAVISQKPSRDICQRGTSLTIQCQVDSQVTMMFWYRQQPGQSLTLIATANQGSEATYESGFVIDKFPISRPNLTFSTLTVSNMSPEDSSIYLCSVEFMGGRETQYFGPGTRLLVL.

This clone was seen just once. The J gene is TRBJ2-1, the V gene TRBV6-4; 9 nucleotides align to TRBD2. This CDR3 is 15 amino acids long. V lost 2 bases, J lost 4 bases, and 3 bases stayed unmatched. Germline CDR1 MRHNA, CDR2 SNTAGT. CDR3 protein: CASSDGAGGYNEQFF. The CDR3 nucleotides are TGTGCCAGCAGTGACGGGGCGGGGGGGTACAATGAGCAGTTCTTC.

The rearrangement joins TRBV5-1 to TRBJ2-1, with a tentative D call TRBD1 (5 bases). Trimming shortened V by 4 bases and J by 0 bases, and 11 bases separated the two germline ends. The CDR3 runs 15 residues. Germline V lookup: CDR1 SGHRS, CDR2 YFSETQ. The CDR3 bases are TGCGCCAGCAGCCGACAGACAGCCTCCTACAATGAGCAGTTCTTC. It encodes CASSRQTASYNEQFF.

The chain is built from TRBV6-4 and TRBJ2-5; 8 bases match TRBD2. The CDR3 contains 13 residues. Germline V CDR1 and CDR2: MRHNA, SNTAGT. V lost 0 bases, J lost 10 bases, and 4 bases stayed unmatched. The CDR3 nucleotides are TGTGCCAGCAGTGACTCGCCGGGGACTAGCCAGTACTTC. Its translation is CASSDSPGTSQYF.

J is TRBJ1-2 and V is TRBV5-4; 11 bases are shared with TRBD1. The CDR3 extends over 16 amino acids. J was trimmed by 5 bases and V by 5 bases; bases with no gene match: 11. Germline lookup yields CDR1 SGHNT and CDR2 YYREEE (reference sequence). The CDR3 reads CASRKERDRGEYGYTF. In DNA form, the CDR3 reads TGTGCCAGCAGGAAAGAAAGGGACAGGGGGGAATATGGCTACACCTTC.

Here the CDR3 reads CASSSSAEAGNEQFF. The CDR3 DNA follows: TGTGCCAGCAGCTCCTCGGCGGAGGCAGGCAATGAGCAGTTCTTC. The chain joins TRBV11-2 to TRBJ2-1; D might be TRBD2 (5 bases). The CDR3 is 15 amino acids. V lost 4 bases and J lost 6, with 16 bases in between. The germline V gene encodes CDR1 SGHAT and CDR2 FQNNGV.

The genes are TRBV4-1 and TRBJ2-7, with 7 nucleotides matching TRBD2. CDR1 MGHRA and CDR2 YSYEKL come from the germline V gene. The CDR3 runs 15 residues. Germline trimming cut 3 bases from V and 7 bases from J; bases unmatched to any gene: 12. This chain's CDR3 is CASSHNRDYGREQYF. As DNA, the CDR3 is TGCGCCAGCAGCCATAACCGGGACTATGGGAGAGAGCAGTACTTC.

The chain links TRBV6-5 to TRBJ1-1; 8 positions agree with TRBD1. CDR1 and CDR2 from the germline V gene are MNHEY and SVGAGI. The CDR3 covers 14 residues. The V and J ends lost 5 bases and 6 bases, in that order; junction bases with no gene match: 8. CDR3: CASSPDRVSAEAFF. CDR3 coding DNA: TGTGCCAGCAGTCCGGACAGGGTATCGGCTGAAGCTTTCTTT.

The J gene is TRBJ2-2, the V gene TRBV6-1; TRBD1 matches 8 bases. The CDR3 has 17 residues. Looked up from germline, CDR1 is MNHNS and CDR2 is SASEGT. Trimming cost V 0 bases and J 1 base; bases outside gene matches: 4. CDR3 DNA: TGTGCCAGCAGTGAAGCTGGAGGGACAGGGAACACCGGGGAGCTGTTTTTT. Translated, it gives CASSEAGGTGNTGELFF.

This clone was picked up one time. CDR3 DNA: TGTGCCAGCACTCCAACAGGGGGCACTGAAGCTTTCTTT. Translation: CASTPTGGTEAFF. This chain uses TRBV25-1 with TRBJ1-1; 8 nucleotides line up with TRBD1. There are 13 residues in the CDR3. CDR1 is MGHDK, CDR2 SYGVNS, per germline. With 7 bases clipped from V and 4 bases from J, the junction kept 5 bases outside the gene matches.

V gene TRBV5-1 combines with J gene TRBJ2-7, with 12 bases aligning to TRBD2. This CDR3 region has 14 residues. Germline V gives CDR1 SGHRS, CDR2 YFSETQ. Trimming took 5 bases from V and 5 from J; bases not matched to a gene: 5. The CDR3 spells CASRETSGSHEQYF. The CDR3 DNA reads as TGCGCCAGCAGGGAGACTAGCGGGAGCCACGAGCAGTACTTC.

Note on this clone: The sample holds other DNA sequences that translate to the same CDR3. The J gene is TRBJ2-5, the V gene TRBV18, with D possibly being TRBD2 (7 bases). From germline, CDR1 is KGHSH and CDR2 LQKENI. The CDR3 is made up of 14 amino acids. V lost 2 bases and J lost 2, with 9 bases in between. As DNA, the CDR3 is TGTGCCAGCTCACCAAGGGGGGGTCAAGAGACCCAGTACTTC. This sequence encodes CASSPRGGQETQYF.

The rearrangement links TRBV27 to TRBJ2-1; D unclear. The CDR3 totals 14 residues. Between the trimmed V and J ends, which lost 1 base and 8 bases, there was a span of 12 bases. Germline CDR1 is MNHEY and CDR2 is SMNVEV (reference sequence). The CDR3 loop reads CASSLWPSHDEQFF. CDR3 coding DNA: TGTGCCAGCAGTTTATGGCCCTCCCATGATGAGCAGTTCTTC.

This sequence joins TRBV6-6 and TRBJ2-3; 7 positions match TRBD2. Per germline, CDR1 MNHNY and CDR2 SVGAGI (reference sequence). J lost 5 bases, V lost 7 bases, and 12 bases had no gene match. The CDR3 loop spans 15 amino acids. CDR3 bases: TGTGCCAGCACTCCCGGGACTACGAAGCGAGATACGCAGTATTTT. This codes for CASTPGTTKRDTQYF.

The chain uses TRBV6-5 and TRBJ1-1; D not certain. Germline CDR1 MNHEY, CDR2 SVGAGI. V gave up 6 bases and J gave up 1 base, with 12 bases separating them. This CDR3 is 14 amino acids long. CDR3 DNA sequence: TGTGCCAGCAGCCGGCGATCGGGGAACACTGAAGCTTTCTTT. Protein product: CASSRRSGNTEAFF.

In its sample, this clone was seen once. V usage is TRBV5-1 and J usage is TRBJ2-3; perhaps TRBD1 as D (7 bases). Germline V gene sequence: CDR1 SGHRS, CDR2 YFSETQ. V lost 3 bases to trimming and J lost 4 bases, with 21 bases between them. The CDR3 contains 17 residues. In DNA form, the CDR3 reads TGCGCCAGCAGCTCGGAGTTACAGGGGACGGGGGCAGATACGCAGTATTTT. This encodes CASSSELQGTGADTQYF.

V and J are TRBV2 and TRBJ1-3; no clear D. Germline V gene sequence: CDR1 SNHLY, CDR2 FYNNEI. CDR3 length: 13 amino acids. V lost 5 bases and J lost 0, with 5 bases in between. This chain's CDR3 is CASSSRSGNTIYF. The CDR3 region has the DNA TGTGCCAGCAGTTCCCGCTCTGGAAACACCATATATTTT. Using reference TRBV2 and TRBJ1-3 for the parts outside the CDR3, the full variable domain is EPEVTQTPSHQVTQMGQEVILRCVPISNHLYFYWYRQILGQKVEFLVSFYNNEISEKSEIFDDQFSVERPDGSNFTLKIRSTKLEDSAMYFCASSSRSGNTIYFGEGSWLTVV.

J is TRBJ2-6 and V is TRBV7-9; no clear D. Per germline, CDR1 SEHNR and CDR2 FQNEAQ (reference sequence). Trimming removed 5 bases from V and 3 bases from J, with 8 bases in between. This CDR3 comprises 14 residues. The CDR3 nucleotides are TGTGCCAGCAGCGGGCTCGGTGGGGCCAACGTCCTGACTTTC. Its protein is CASSGLGGANVLTF.

The chain links TRBV30 to TRBJ1-1, with 7 nucleotides matching TRBD1. This CDR3 contains 16 residues. V shed 0 bases and J 0 bases; nucleotides not matched to a gene: 7. Germline CDR1 is GTSNPN and CDR2 is SVGIG (reference sequence). Here the CDR3 reads CAWSVRTGPMNTEAFF. CDR3 DNA sequence: TGTGCCTGGAGTGTTAGGACAGGACCCATGAACACTGAAGCTTTCTTT.

The chain links TRBV4-1 to TRBJ1-1; no clear D gene. The germline V gene has CDR1 MGHRA and CDR2 YSYEKL. This CDR3 has 11 residues. V was trimmed by 1 base and J by 7 bases, leaving 4 bases between them. CDR3 residues: CASSQGGEAFF. CDR3 sequence (DNA): TGCGCCAGCAGCCAAGGCGGTGAAGCTTTCTTT.

Of note for this clone: Different DNA sequences within this sample yield the same CDR3. The chain joins TRBV4-3 to TRBJ2-2, with 8 bases that match TRBD1. V lost 1 base, J lost 0 bases, and 1 base stayed unmatched. Germline loops: CDR1 LGHNA, CDR2 YSLEER. This CDR3 is 16 amino acids long. The DNA for the CDR3 is TGCGCCAGCAGCCAAGGGACAGGGACGAACACCGGGGAGCTGTTTTTT. Translation gives CASSQGTGTNTGELFF.

The table lists this clone with a few counts. The genes are TRBV7-9 and TRBJ1-2, with 9 bases fitting TRBD1. J gave up 4 bases and V 4 bases, and 7 bases lay outside the gene matches. The CDR3 covers 15 residues. Germline V gives CDR1 SEHNR, CDR2 FQNEAQ (reference sequence). As DNA, the CDR3 is TGTGCCAGCAGCTCCGTTGGGGGACAGGGCTATGGCTACACCTTC. It translates to CASSSVGGQGYGYTF.

The rearrangement uses TRBV4-2 and TRBJ2-1; tentative D call: TRBD2 (6 bases). CDR3 length: 17 residues. V gave up 2 bases and J gave up 5 bases, with 19 bases separating them. CDR1 is LGHNA and CDR2 is YNFKEQ in the germline V gene. For the CDR3, the DNA is TGTGCCAGCAGCCAAAAACTGGGACGGGGGACCGACAATGAGCAGTTCTTC. Its translation is CASSQKLGRGTDNEQFF.

This clone has only a few counts. The chain uses TRBV19 and TRBJ2-1, with 8 bases identical to TRBD1. Per the germline V gene, CDR1 is LNHDA and CDR2 is SQIVND (reference sequence). The CDR3 spans 13 residues. The V segment lost 7 bases and the J segment 8 bases; nucleotides outside the gene matches: 7. The CDR3 region has the DNA TGTGCCAGTACCAGGACAGGGCTGGATGAGCAGTTCTTC. Protein product: CASTRTGLDEQFF.